These T cell receptor beta chains were read from a single sample in a study of blood T cell repertoires in COVID-19. Using immunoSEQ multiplex PCR, the repertoire was profiled, and TCRdb retains in-frame clones only, with some absent. Here the sample spans under 400,000 clones, around 90% being singletons. Sequencing was performed on peripheral blood. The receptors originated from a young man with active or convalescent COVID-19. Both conserved end residues are part of each CDR3. D genes are given only for firm matches. A row's size may be missing; if present it is once, few, many or a size class.

CDR3nt | CDR3aa | v_gene | len | abundance | j_gene | d_gene
TGTGCCAGCAGCTTAGTTGGTCAGGGGGCGTTTGGCTACACCTTC | CASSLVGQGAFGYTF | TRBV7-2 | 15 | NA | TRBJ1-2 | TRBD1
TGTGCTAGCTCCCGCGCAGGCATTAACGAAGAGACCCAGTACTTC | CASSRAGINEETQYF | TRBV7-7 | 15 | NA | TRBJ2-5 | NA
TGTGCCACCAGCAGAGGGACAGACATCTACGAGCAGTACTTC | CATSRGTDIYEQYF | TRBV15 | 14 | NA | TRBJ2-7 | NA
TGTGCCAGCAGCACAGGGTGGGCTAGCACAGATACGCAGTATTTT | CASSTGWASTDTQYF | TRBV7-6 | 15 | once | TRBJ2-3 | NA
TGTGCCAGCAGTTTCCCCCTAAGAGGGGGCTCAGGAGATACGCAGTATTTT | CASSFPLRGGSGDTQYF | TRBV28 | 17 | NA | TRBJ2-3 | TRBD1
TGTGCCAGTAGTATAGTTGCGGGAGTGTTCCCCGGGGAGCTGTTTTTT | CASSIVAGVFPGELFF | TRBV19 | 16 | NA | TRBJ2-2 | TRBD2
TGTGCCAGCAGTTTAATTGACAGGGTGGCCTACGAGCAGTACTTC | CASSLIDRVAYEQYF | TRBV27 | 15 | NA | TRBJ2-7 | TRBD1
TGCGCCAGCAGCCAACCCGGGACACCGAACACCGGGGAGCTGTTTTTT | CASSQPGTPNTGELFF | TRBV4-1 | 16 | NA | TRBJ2-2 | NA
TGTGCCAGCACCCTGAAGCTGAACACTGAAGCTTTCTTT | CASTLKLNTEAFF | TRBV6-6 | 13 | NA | TRBJ1-1 | NA
TGTGCCAGCAGTTCGGACGGGGTGGCCGATGAAGCTTTCTTT | CASSSDGVADEAFF | TRBV7-9 | 14 | NA | TRBJ1-1 | NA
TGCAGCGTTGTAAGGGGGCGAGACTATGGCTACACCTTC | CSVVRGRDYGYTF | TRBV29-1 | 13 | NA | TRBJ1-2 | TRBD1
TGTGCCAGCAGTAATAGGGGGACAATGAGCTCCTACGAGCAGTACTTC | CASSNRGTMSSYEQYF | TRBV27 | 16 | NA | TRBJ2-7 | NA
TGTGCCAGCAGCCCACTCACTAGCGGTTACGAGCAGTACTTC | CASSPLTSGYEQYF | TRBV11-2 | 14 | NA | TRBJ2-7 | TRBD2
TGTGCCAGCAGCTTTACAGGTTACTACAATGAGCAGTTCTTC | CASSFTGYYNEQFF | TRBV7-2 | 14 | NA | TRBJ2-1 | NA
TGTGCCAGCACCCACGACGCACAGAGGAACACCGGGGAGCTGTTTTTT | CASTHDAQRNTGELFF | TRBV2 | 16 | NA | TRBJ2-2 | NA
TGTGCCAGCAGCGTAACTAGCGGGAGTGTTTACAATGAGCAGTTCTTC | CASSVTSGSVYNEQFF | TRBV9 | 16 | NA | TRBJ2-1 | TRBD2
TGTGCCAGCAGTTTAAGGGGTTCTGGAAACACCATATATTTT | CASSLRGSGNTIYF | TRBV27 | 14 | NA | TRBJ1-3 | NA
TGTGCCAGCAGTGACTCAGGGGGGAAAGAGACCCAGTACTTC | CASSDSGGKETQYF | TRBV2 | 14 | once | TRBJ2-5 | NA
TGTGCCAGCAGCTCGCGCTTAGCGGCATCCTACGAGCAGTACTTC | CASSSRLAASYEQYF | TRBV4-2 | 15 | NA | TRBJ2-7 | NA
TGTGCCAGCAGCTTAACTAGCGGGAAGTACAATGAGCAGTTCTTC | CASSLTSGKYNEQFF | TRBV7-2 | 15 | NA | TRBJ2-1 | TRBD2
TGTGCCAGCAGTGTAGCGGGAGGGATCTCTGGGGCCAACGTCCTGACTTTC | CASSVAGGISGANVLTF | TRBV2 | 17 | NA | TRBJ2-6 | TRBD2
TGTGCCAGCAGTTTACTGGGACAGGGGCACACCGGGGAGCTGTTTTTT | CASSLLGQGHTGELFF | TRBV28 | 16 | NA | TRBJ2-2 | TRBD1
TGTGCTAGTGGAACCGGGACAGGCAACAATGAGCAGTTCTTC | CASGTGTGNNEQFF | TRBV12-5 | 14 | NA | TRBJ2-1 | TRBD1
TGTGCCAGCAGCACAGCCGGGACAGGGGATCGGGGCTACACCTTC | CASSTAGTGDRGYTF | TRBV5-6 | 15 | few | TRBJ1-2 | TRBD1